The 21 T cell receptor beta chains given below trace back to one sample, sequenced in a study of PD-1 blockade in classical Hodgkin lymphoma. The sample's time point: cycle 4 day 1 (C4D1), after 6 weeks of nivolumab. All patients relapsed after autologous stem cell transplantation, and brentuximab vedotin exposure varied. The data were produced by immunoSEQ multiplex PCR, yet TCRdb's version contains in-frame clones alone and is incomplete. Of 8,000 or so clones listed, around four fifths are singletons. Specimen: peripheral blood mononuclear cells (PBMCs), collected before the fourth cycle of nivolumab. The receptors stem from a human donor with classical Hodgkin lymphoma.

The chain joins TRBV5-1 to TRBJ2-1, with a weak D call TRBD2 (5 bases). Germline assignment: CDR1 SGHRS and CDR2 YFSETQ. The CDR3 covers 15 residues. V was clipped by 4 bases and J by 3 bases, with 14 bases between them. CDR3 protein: CASSALLDFYNEQFF. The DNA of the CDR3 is TGCGCCAGCAGCGCCCTACTAGATTTCTACAATGAGCAGTTCTTC.

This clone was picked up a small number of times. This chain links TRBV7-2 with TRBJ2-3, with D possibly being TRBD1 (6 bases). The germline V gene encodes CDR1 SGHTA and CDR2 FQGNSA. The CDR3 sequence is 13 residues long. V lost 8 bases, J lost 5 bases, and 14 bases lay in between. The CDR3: CASATGNKDTQYF. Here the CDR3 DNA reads TGTGCCAGCGCCACAGGGAATAAAGATACGCAGTATTTT. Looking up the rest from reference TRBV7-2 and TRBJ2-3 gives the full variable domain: GAGVSQSPSNKVTEKGKDVELRCDPISGHTALYWYRQSLGQGLEFLIYFQGNSAPDKSGLPSDRFSAERTGGSVSTLTIQRTQQEDSAVYLCASATGNKDTQYFGPGTRLTVL.

CDR3 amino acids: CASSWGHGGELFF. The CDR3 DNA reads TGTGCCAGCAGTTGGGGACACGGCGGGGAGCTGTTTTTT. J is TRBJ2-2 and V is TRBV27; tentatively, D is TRBD1 (6 bases). V dropped 4 bases and J dropped 7 bases, with 10 bases sitting between them. Germline CDR1 MNHEY, CDR2 SMNVEV (reference sequence). CDR3 size: 13 residues.

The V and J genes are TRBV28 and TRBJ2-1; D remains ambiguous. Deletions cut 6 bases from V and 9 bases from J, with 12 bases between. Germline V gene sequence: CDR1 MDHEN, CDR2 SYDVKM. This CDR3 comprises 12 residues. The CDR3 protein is CASSFSVIEQFF. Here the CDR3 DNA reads TGTGCCAGCAGCTTCAGTGTGATTGAGCAGTTCTTC.

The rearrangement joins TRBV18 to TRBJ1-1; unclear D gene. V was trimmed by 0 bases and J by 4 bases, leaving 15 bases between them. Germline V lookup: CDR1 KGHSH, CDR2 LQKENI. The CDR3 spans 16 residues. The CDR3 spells CASSPPGRVRATEAFF. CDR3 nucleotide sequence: TGTGCCAGCTCACCACCCGGGAGGGTTCGGGCCACTGAAGCTTTCTTT. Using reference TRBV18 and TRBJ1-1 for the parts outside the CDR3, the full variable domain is NAGVMQNPRHLVRRRGQEARLRCSPMKGHSHVYWYRQLPEEGLKFMVYLQKENIIDESGMPKERFSAEFPKEGPSILRIQQVVRGDSAAYFCASSPPGRVRATEAFFGQGTRLTVV.

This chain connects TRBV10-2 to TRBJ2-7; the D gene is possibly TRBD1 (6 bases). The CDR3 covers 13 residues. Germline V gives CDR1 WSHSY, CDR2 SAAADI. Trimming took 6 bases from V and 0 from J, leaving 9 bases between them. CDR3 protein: CASREQGSYEQYF. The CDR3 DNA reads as TGCGCCAGCAGGGAACAGGGCTCCTACGAGCAGTACTTC.

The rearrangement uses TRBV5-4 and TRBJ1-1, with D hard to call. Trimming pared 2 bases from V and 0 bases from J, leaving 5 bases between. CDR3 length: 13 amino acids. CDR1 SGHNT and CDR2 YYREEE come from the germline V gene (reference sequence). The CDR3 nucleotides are TGTGCCAGCAGCTTCAACCTGAACACTGAAGCTTTCTTT. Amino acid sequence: CASSFNLNTEAFF.

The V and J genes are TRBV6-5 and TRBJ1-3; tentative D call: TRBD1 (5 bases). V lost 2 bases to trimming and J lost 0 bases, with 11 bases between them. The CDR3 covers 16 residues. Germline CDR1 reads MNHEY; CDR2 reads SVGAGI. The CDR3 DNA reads TGTGCCAGCAGTTACGATCAGGGACGCTCTGGAAACACCATATATTTT. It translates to CASSYDQGRSGNTIYF.

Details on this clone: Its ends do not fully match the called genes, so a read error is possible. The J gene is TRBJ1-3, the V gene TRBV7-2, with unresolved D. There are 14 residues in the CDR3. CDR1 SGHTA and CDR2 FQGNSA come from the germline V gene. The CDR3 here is CASSQDWVLDTIYF. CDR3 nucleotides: TGCGCCAGCAGCCAAGACTGGGTCCTTGACACCATATATTTT.

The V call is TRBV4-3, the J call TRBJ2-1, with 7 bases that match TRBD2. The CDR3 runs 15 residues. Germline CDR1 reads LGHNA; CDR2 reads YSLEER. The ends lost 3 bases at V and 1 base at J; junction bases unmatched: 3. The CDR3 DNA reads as TGCGCCAGCAGCCAGAGCGGGGATTCCTACAATGAGCAGTTCTTC. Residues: CASSQSGDSYNEQFF.

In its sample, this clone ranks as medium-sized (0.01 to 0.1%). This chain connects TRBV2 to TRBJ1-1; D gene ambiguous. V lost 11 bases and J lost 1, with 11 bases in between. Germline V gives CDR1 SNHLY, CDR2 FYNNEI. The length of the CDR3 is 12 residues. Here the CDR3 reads CAGFAANTEAFF. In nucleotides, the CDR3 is TGTGCCGGCTTCGCCGCGAACACTGAAGCTTTCTTT.

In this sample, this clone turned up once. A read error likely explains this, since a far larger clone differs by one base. This CDR3 is CASSQDWVLDTIYF. The CDR3 bases are TGTGCCAGCAGCCAAGACTGGGTCCTTGACACCATATATTTT. The chain is built from TRBV11-3 and TRBJ1-3; no firm D call. The CDR3 contains 14 residues. From germline, CDR1 is SGHNT and CDR2 YENEEA. Trimming shortened V by 5 bases and J by 8 bases, and 16 bases separated the two germline ends.

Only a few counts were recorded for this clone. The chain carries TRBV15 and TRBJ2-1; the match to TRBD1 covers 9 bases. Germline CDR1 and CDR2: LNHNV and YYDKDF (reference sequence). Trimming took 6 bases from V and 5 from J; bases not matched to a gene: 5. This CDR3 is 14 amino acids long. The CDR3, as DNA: TGTGCCACCAGTCGGGACAGGGTACACAATGAGCAGTTCTTC. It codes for CATSRDRVHNEQFF.

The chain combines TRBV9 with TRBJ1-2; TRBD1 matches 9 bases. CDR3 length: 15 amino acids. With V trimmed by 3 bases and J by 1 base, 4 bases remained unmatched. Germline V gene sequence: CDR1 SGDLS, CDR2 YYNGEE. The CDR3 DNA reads TGTGCCAGCAGCGACGGGACAGGGCTTAACTATGGCTACACCTTC. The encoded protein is CASSDGTGLNYGYTF.

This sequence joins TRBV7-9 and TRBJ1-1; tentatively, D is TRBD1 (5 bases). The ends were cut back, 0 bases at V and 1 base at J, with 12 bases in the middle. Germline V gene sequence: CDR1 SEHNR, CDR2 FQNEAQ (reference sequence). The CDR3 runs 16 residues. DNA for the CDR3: TGTGCCAGCAGCTTAGCTTGGGGCTACCAGAACACTGAAGCTTTCTTT. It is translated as CASSLAWGYQNTEAFF.

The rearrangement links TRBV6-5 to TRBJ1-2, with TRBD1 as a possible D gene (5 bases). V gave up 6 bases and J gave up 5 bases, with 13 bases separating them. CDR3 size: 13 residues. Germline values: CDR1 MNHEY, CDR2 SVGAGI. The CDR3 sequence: CASRQGAAYGYTF. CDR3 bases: TGTGCCAGCAGACAAGGGGCGGCTTATGGCTACACCTTC.

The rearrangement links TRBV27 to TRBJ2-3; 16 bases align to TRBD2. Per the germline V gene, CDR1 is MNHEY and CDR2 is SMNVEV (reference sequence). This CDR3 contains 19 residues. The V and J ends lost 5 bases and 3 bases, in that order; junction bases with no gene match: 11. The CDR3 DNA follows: TGTGCCAGCAGTGCCCCGGGACTAGCGGGGGGGGTGGGTACAGATACGCAGTATTTT. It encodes CASSAPGLAGGVGTDTQYF.

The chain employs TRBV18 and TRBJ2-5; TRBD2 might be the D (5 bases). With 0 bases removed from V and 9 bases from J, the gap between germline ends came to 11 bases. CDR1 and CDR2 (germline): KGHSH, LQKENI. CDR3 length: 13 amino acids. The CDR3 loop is CASSPPASSSQYF. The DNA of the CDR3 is TGTGCCAGCTCACCACCGGCTTCTAGCTCCCAGTACTTC.

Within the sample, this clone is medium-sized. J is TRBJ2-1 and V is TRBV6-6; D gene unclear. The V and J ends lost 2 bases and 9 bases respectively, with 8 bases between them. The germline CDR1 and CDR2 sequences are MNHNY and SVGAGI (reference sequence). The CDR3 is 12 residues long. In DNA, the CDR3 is TGTGCCAGCAGTTACGGCCGGGTTGAGCAGTTCTTC. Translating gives CASSYGRVEQFF.

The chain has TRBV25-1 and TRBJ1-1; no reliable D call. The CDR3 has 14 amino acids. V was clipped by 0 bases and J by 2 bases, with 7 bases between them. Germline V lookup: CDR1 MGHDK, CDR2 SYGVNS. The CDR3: CASSEYHRNTEAFF. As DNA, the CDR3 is TGTGCCAGCAGTGAATATCACCGAAACACTGAAGCTTTCTTT.

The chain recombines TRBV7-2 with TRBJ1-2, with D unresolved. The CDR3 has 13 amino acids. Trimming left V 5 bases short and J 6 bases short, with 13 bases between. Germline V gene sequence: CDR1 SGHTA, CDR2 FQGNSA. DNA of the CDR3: TGTGCCAGCAGCCTGTGGGAGAGGAATGGCTACACCTTC. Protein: CASSLWERNGYTF.